The 7 T cell receptor beta chains below come from one sample, sequenced in a study of T-cell memory formation after mild COVID-19. MiXCR, applied by TCRdb to the 5' RACE reads, yields one record per CDR3 protein. Among fewer than 650,000 distinct CDR3 sequences listed, about 22% were seen once. What was sequenced was PBMCs or a T cell subset sorted from them (not recorded which). These receptors came from an adult woman who had mild COVID-19 (a few samples of this study predate the infection). Cell type and time point are not known.

The gene calls are TRBV29-1 and TRBJ2-7, with D uncertain. V lost 4 bases to trimming and J lost 3 bases, with 13 bases between them. CDR1 and CDR2 from the germline V gene are SQVTM and ANQGSEA. The CDR3 contains 13 residues. In nucleotides, the CDR3 is TGCAGCGTTGTGACCCCCAGAATCTACGAGCAGTACTTC. Translating it yields CSVVTPRIYEQYF.

This clonotype was detected a few times. The rearrangement joins TRBV7-6 to TRBJ2-1; 10 nucleotides align to TRBD2. Germline V CDR1 and CDR2: SGHVS, FNYEAQ. The junction had 5 bases not matched to a gene; V was cut back by 4 bases and J by 5 bases. The CDR3 is 15 residues long. The DNA of the CDR3 is TGTGCCAGCAGCTCCCGACTAGCGGGCAACAATGAGCAGTTCTTC. Protein product: CASSSRLAGNNEQFF.

V is TRBV4-1 and J is TRBJ1-2; perhaps TRBD1 as D (6 bases). The CDR3 has 15 amino acids. Per the germline V gene, CDR1 is MGHRA and CDR2 is YSYEKL. V lost 0 bases and J 3 bases, leaving 11 bases between the germline ends. CDR3 sequence reads: CASSQEGGPYYGYTF. The CDR3 DNA reads as TGCGCCAGCAGCCAAGAGGGGGGGCCTTACTATGGCTACACCTTC.

This clonotype was counted a few times. The chain joins TRBV27 to TRBJ2-2, with 11 bases matching TRBD2. CDR1 is MNHEY, CDR2 SMNVEV, per germline (reference sequence). The ends lost 5 bases at V and 7 bases at J; junction bases unmatched: 12. This CDR3 has 17 residues. The CDR3 here is CASSLKMTSGVIGELFF. As DNA, the CDR3 is TGTGCCAGCAGTCTAAAAATGACTAGCGGGGTGATCGGGGAGCTGTTTTTT.

The J gene is TRBJ2-1, the V gene TRBV20-1; the D is unclear. Trimming took off 0 bases at V and 9 bases at J, with 12 bases between the two ends. This CDR3 region has 13 residues. Germline lookup yields CDR1 DFQATT and CDR2 SNEGSKA (reference sequence). CDR3 residues: CSARDPPKTEQFF. Written as DNA, the CDR3 is TGCAGTGCTAGAGATCCCCCTAAGACTGAGCAGTTCTTC.

The chain carries TRBV4-2 and TRBJ1-5, with a possible D match to TRBD1 (6 bases). This CDR3 region has 15 residues. V gave up 1 base and J gave up 3 bases, with 10 bases separating them. Germline V CDR1 and CDR2: LGHNA, YNFKEQ. The CDR3 is CASSQVSGANQPQHF. The CDR3 region has the DNA TGTGCCAGCAGCCAAGTGTCGGGGGCCAATCAGCCCCAGCATTTT.

The V and J genes are TRBV4-1 and TRBJ1-5, with a weak D call TRBD1 (5 bases). V dropped 1 base and J dropped 1 base, with 20 bases sitting between them. CDR3 size: 19 residues. Looked up from germline, CDR1 is MGHRA and CDR2 is YSYEKL. This chain's CDR3 is CASSQGKTGAGKSNQPQHF. The CDR3 DNA reads as TGCGCCAGCAGCCAAGGAAAGACTGGGGCAGGGAAGAGCAATCAGCCCCAGCATTTT.